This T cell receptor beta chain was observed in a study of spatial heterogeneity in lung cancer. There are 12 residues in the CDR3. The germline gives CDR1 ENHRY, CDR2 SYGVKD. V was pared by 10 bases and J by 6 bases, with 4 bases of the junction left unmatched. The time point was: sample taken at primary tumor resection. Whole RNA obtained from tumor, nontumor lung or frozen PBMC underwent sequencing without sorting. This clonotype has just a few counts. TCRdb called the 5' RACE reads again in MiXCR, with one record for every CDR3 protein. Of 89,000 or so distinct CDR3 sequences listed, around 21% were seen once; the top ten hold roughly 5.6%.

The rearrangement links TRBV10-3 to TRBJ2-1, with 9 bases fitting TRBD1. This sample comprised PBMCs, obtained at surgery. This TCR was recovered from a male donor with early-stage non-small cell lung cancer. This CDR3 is CATGTGSNEQFF. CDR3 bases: TGTGCCACCGGGACAGGGTCCAATGAGCAGTTCTTC.